This T cell receptor (beta chain) was found in a study of blood T cell repertoires in COVID-19. Cohorts were based on clinical histories the participants reported. This CDR3 has 15 residues. Per germline, CDR1 SGHRS and CDR2 YFSETQ. V was cut by 1 base and J by 5 bases, with 16 bases left in between. As processed by the authors: Amplification with reference gene primers provided the estimates of nucleated cell counts. TCRdb keeps only in-frame clones here, not all; method: immunoSEQ multiplex PCR. V, J and clone size reflect that table, while D and trimming were determined from the DNA. The data show fewer than 350,000 clones, nearly 90% seen once.

The material sequenced was PBMCs or T cells enriched from blood (not recorded which). This TCR came from a woman aged 18-29 years with acute COVID-19. The chain is built from TRBV5-1 and TRBJ2-7; perhaps TRBD2 as D (6 bases). The DNA for the CDR3 is TGCGCCAGCAGCTTGACTAGCCAAAGGGGTCACGAGCAGTACTTC. Translating it yields CASSLTSQRGHEQYF.